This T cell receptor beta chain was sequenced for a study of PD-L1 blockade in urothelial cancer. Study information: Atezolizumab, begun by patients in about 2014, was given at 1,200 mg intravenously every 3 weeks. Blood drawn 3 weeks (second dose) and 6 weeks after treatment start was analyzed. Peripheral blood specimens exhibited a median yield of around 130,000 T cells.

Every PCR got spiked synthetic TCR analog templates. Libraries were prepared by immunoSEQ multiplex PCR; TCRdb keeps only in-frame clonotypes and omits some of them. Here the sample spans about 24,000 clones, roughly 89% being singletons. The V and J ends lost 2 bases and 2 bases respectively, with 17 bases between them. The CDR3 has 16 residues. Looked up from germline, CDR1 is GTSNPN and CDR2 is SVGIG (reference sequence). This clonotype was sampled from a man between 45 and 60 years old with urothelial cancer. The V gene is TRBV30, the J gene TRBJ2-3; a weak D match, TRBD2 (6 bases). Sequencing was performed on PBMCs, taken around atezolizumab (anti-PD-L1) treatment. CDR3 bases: TGTGCCTGGAGTAACGGAGGGCGACGCGACACAGATACGCAGTATTTT. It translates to CAWSNGGRRDTDTQYF.